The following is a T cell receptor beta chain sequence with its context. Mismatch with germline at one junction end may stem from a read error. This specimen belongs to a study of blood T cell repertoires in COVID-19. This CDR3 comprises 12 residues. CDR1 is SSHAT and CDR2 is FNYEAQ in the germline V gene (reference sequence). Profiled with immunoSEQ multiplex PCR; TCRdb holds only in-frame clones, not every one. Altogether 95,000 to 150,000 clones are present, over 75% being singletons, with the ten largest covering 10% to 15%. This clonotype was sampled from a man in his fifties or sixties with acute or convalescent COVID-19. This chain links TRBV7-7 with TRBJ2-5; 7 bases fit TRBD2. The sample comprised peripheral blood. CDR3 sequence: CASSRGEGTQYF. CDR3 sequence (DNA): TGTGCTAGCAGCCGAGGGGAGGGGACCCAGTACTTC.